The 25 T cell receptor beta chains in this list originate from one sample, sequenced in a study of T cell repertoires in cytomegalovirus infection. One entry per CDR3 protein, called by TCRdb with MiXCR from the reads. The data hold 310,000 or so distinct CDR3 sequences, with roughly 25% observed a single time. Sequenced: PBMCs. These TCRs come from a human donor in good health (CMV status not recorded). Some clones in this sample may be carry-over from other donors' samples.

This chain joins TRBV20-1 and TRBJ2-5, with a tentative D call TRBD1 (5 bases). The germline CDR1 and CDR2 sequences are DFQATT and SNEGSKA (reference sequence). Trimming left V 0 bases short and J 2 bases short, with 7 bases between. The CDR3 contains 13 residues. The CDR3 is CSARDRGQETQYF. CDR3 nucleotide sequence: TGCAGTGCTAGAGATAGGGGACAAGAGACCCAGTACTTC.

This clonotype occurred once. This chain uses TRBV15 with TRBJ2-2; a weak D match, TRBD2 (6 bases). The CDR3 is made up of 15 amino acids. Germline lookup yields CDR1 LNHNV and CDR2 YYDKDF (reference sequence). Trimming pared 0 bases from V and 2 bases from J, leaving 7 bases between. CDR3 sequence (DNA): TGTGCCACCAGCAGAGACGGGGGAAACACCGGGGAGCTGTTTTTT. Encoded protein: CATSRDGGNTGELFF.

The CDR3: CASSLGGGGHEQYF. CDR3 DNA: TGTGCCAGCAGCTTGGGTGGGGGAGGACACGAGCAGTACTTC. The genes are TRBV5-4 and TRBJ2-7; D may be TRBD2 (6 bases). There are 14 residues in the CDR3. The V gene's germline CDR1 is SGHNT and CDR2 YYREEE (reference sequence). Trimming left V 0 bases short and J 5 bases short, with 12 bases between.

Only a few counts were recorded for this clonotype. The chain carries TRBV7-2 and TRBJ2-7; no clear D gene. Germline CDR1 SGHTA, CDR2 FQGNSA. This CDR3 is 13 amino acids long. V was cut by 4 bases and J by 7 bases, with 14 bases left in between. The CDR3 DNA follows: TGTGCCAGCAGCTCCGGACGTATGGCGGAGCAGTACTTC. Translation: CASSSGRMAEQYF.

The V and J genes are TRBV7-3 and TRBJ2-1; 11 bases line up with TRBD1. Germline V CDR1 and CDR2: SGHTA, FQGTGA. With V trimmed by 4 bases and J by 5 bases, 7 bases remained unmatched. CDR3 size: 16 residues. The CDR3 loop is CASSSDRGRIHNEQFF. DNA of the CDR3: TGTGCCAGCAGCTCGGACAGGGGGCGCATTCACAATGAGCAGTTCTTC.

The chain couples TRBV20-1 to TRBJ2-1; 7 bases are a match to TRBD1. The germline V gene encodes CDR1 DFQATT and CDR2 SNEGSKA (reference sequence). The trim removed 4 bases at V and 8 bases at J, leaving 8 bases unmatched. This CDR3 has 13 residues. CDR3 amino acids: CSAKPGTAHEQFF. Here the CDR3 DNA reads TGCAGTGCTAAACCCGGGACAGCACATGAGCAGTTCTTC.

This chain uses TRBV20-1 with TRBJ1-5, with D uncertain. CDR3 size: 12 residues. The germline V and J ends were trimmed by 2 bases and 7 bases, with 9 bases remaining between them. The V gene's germline CDR1 is DFQATT and CDR2 SNEGSKA (reference sequence). The CDR3: CSARPSSQPQHF. CDR3 bases: TGCAGTGCTAGACCATCGTCGCAGCCCCAGCATTTT.

The V and J genes are TRBV20-1 and TRBJ1-6; D remains unclear. Trimming shortened V by 7 bases and J by 7 bases, and 17 bases separated the two germline ends. CDR3 length: 14 amino acids. CDR1 is DFQATT, CDR2 SNEGSKA, per germline (reference sequence). CDR3 amino acids: CSVTTWARNSPLHF. DNA of the CDR3: TGCAGTGTTACAACCTGGGCTCGGAATTCACCCCTCCACTTT.

The V call is TRBV20-1, the J call TRBJ1-2; D is unclear. This CDR3 region has 12 residues. Germline assignment: CDR1 DFQATT and CDR2 SNEGSKA (reference sequence). V lost 3 bases and J 6 bases, leaving 11 bases between the germline ends. The CDR3 region is CSASPGIDGYTF. In nucleotides, the CDR3 is TGCAGTGCTAGTCCCGGGATTGATGGCTACACCTTC.

This clonotype was observed at least ten times. The CDR3, as DNA: TGTGCCAGCAGCTTAGGAAGTAGTACAGGCCAAGCTTTCTTT. Translation: CASSLGSSTGQAFF. This sequence joins TRBV7-2 and TRBJ1-1, with a tentative D call TRBD1 (5 bases). The germline gives CDR1 SGHTA, CDR2 FQGNSA. This CDR3 contains 14 residues. Trimming took off 1 base at V and 9 bases at J, with 15 bases between the two ends.

This clonotype was seen just once. Its ends do not fully match the called genes, so a read error is possible. J is TRBJ1-4 and V is TRBV5-8, with a weak D call TRBD1 (5 bases). The CDR3 totals 17 residues. CDR1 SGHTS and CDR2 YDEGEE come from the germline V gene. DNA for the CDR3: TGTGCCAACAGCTTGGTTGGACATGGCTCAACTAATGAAAAACTGTTTTTT. This gives the protein CANSLVGHGSTNEKLFF. The full variable domain, completed using reference TRBV5-8 and TRBJ1-4, is EAGVTQSPTHLIKTRGQQATLRCSPISGHTSVYWYQQALGLGLQFLLWYDEGEERNRGNFPPRFSGRQFPNYSSELNVNALELEDSALYLCANSLVGHGSTNEKLFFGSGTQLSVL.

This clonotype was recorded a few times. The chain carries TRBV7-2 and TRBJ1-2; D gene ambiguous. Germline CDR1 reads SGHTA; CDR2 reads FQGNSA. This CDR3 has 15 residues. Trimming pared 1 base from V and 8 bases from J, leaving 17 bases between. The CDR3 loop reads CASSLDPRRAEGYTF. DNA of the CDR3: TGTGCCAGCAGCTTAGACCCAAGGAGGGCTGAAGGCTACACCTTC.

In its sample, this clonotype was seen a few times. The gene calls are TRBV5-4 and TRBJ2-3; TRBD2 is a possible D gene (6 bases). V lost 3 bases and J lost 3, with 14 bases in between. The CDR3 sequence is 15 residues long. Germline-derived CDR1 and CDR2 are SGHNT and YYREEE (reference sequence). CDR3 residues: CASSSEGLATDTQYF. In DNA, the CDR3 is TGTGCCAGCAGCTCCGAGGGGCTAGCGACAGATACGCAGTATTTT.

This clonotype was recorded many times. Germline is not matched at one junction end, which may reflect a read error. V and J are TRBV7-7 and TRBJ2-3, with TRBD1 identical over 9 bases. The CDR3 is made up of 18 amino acids. Germline values: CDR1 SSHAT, CDR2 FNYEAQ (reference sequence). Here the CDR3 reads CASSPVPGQGSSTDTQYF. CDR3 sequence (DNA): TGTGCTAGCAGCCCCGTCCCGGGACAGGGATCAAGCACAGATACGCAGTATTTT.

This clonotype was seen only a few times. This chain connects TRBV14 to TRBJ2-1; 8 bases fit TRBD1. This CDR3 spans 16 amino acids. V lost 2 bases to trimming and J lost 4 bases; unmatched junction nucleotides: 7. Per germline, CDR1 SGHDN and CDR2 FVKESK. The CDR3 sequence is CASSQYGTGVYNEQFF. As DNA, the CDR3 is TGTGCCAGCAGCCAATACGGGACAGGAGTTTACAATGAGCAGTTCTTC.

The chain has TRBV18 and TRBJ2-7, with 7 bases aligning to TRBD1. Per the germline V gene, CDR1 is KGHSH and CDR2 is LQKENI. The CDR3 length is 14 residues. The junction had 10 bases not matched to a gene; V was cut back by 6 bases and J by 5 bases. The CDR3 reads CASSPRDRRDEQYF. The CDR3 bases are TGTGCCAGCTCCCCCCGGGACAGAAGAGACGAGCAGTACTTC.

This clonotype was observed many times. The J gene is TRBJ1-5, the V gene TRBV7-2; D gene ambiguous. The CDR3 sequence is 13 residues long. Looked up from germline, CDR1 is SGHTA and CDR2 is FQGNSA. The V gene lost 2 bases and the J gene lost 3 bases, with 5 bases spanning the gap. The CDR3 DNA reads TGTGCCAGCAGCTTACGCATCAATCAGCCCCAGCATTTT. Encoded protein: CASSLRINQPQHF.

This clonotype was found many times. This rearrangement joins TRBV14 to TRBJ1-1; unclear D gene. This CDR3 spans 14 amino acids. V gave up 0 bases and J gave up 5 bases, with 10 bases separating them. Germline V gene lookup returns CDR1 SGHDN and CDR2 FVKESK. DNA for the CDR3: TGTGCCAGCAGCCAAGATTCCGGTGTAACTGAAGCTTTCTTT. Translation gives CASSQDSGVTEAFF. Complete variable domain (other parts from reference TRBV14 and TRBJ1-1): EAGVTQFPSHSVIEKGQTVTLRCDPISGHDNLYWYRRVMGKEIKFLLHFVKESKQDESGMPNNRFLAERTGGTYSTLKVQPAELEDSGVYFCASSQDSGVTEAFFGQGTRLTVV.

This clonotype was recorded a few times. This chain joins TRBV28 and TRBJ1-1; TRBD1 is a possible D gene (6 bases). Per the germline V gene, CDR1 is MDHEN and CDR2 is SYDVKM. V was trimmed by 10 bases and J by 0 bases, leaving 21 bases between them. The CDR3 length is 16 residues. CDR3 nucleotides: TGTGCCATATGGACCTACAGGGCCGAGGTGAACACTGAAGCTTTCTTT. Translation gives CAIWTYRAEVNTEAFF. The complete variable domain, with remaining parts taken from reference TRBV28 and TRBJ1-1, reads DVKVTQSSRYLVKRTGEKVFLECVQDMDHENMFWYRQDPGLGLRLIYFSYDVKMKEKGDIPEGYSVSREKKERFSLILESASTNQTSMYLCAIWTYRAEVNTEAFFGQGTRLTVV.

V usage is TRBV29-1 and J usage is TRBJ2-7, with a possible D match to TRBD1 (6 bases). Trimming pared 6 bases from V and 5 bases from J, leaving 20 bases between. The CDR3 length is 14 residues. The germline V gene has CDR1 SQVTM and CDR2 ANQGSEA. The CDR3 here is CSVRPDSAGHEQYF. In DNA, the CDR3 is TGCAGCGTCCGCCCGGACAGCGCCGGGCACGAGCAGTACTTC.

CDR3 residues: CASSAIMNTEAFF. The CDR3 nucleotides are TGTGCCAGCAGTGCAATTATGAACACTGAAGCTTTCTTT. The rearrangement uses TRBV28 and TRBJ1-1; D is uncertain. CDR3 length: 13 residues. CDR1 is MDHEN and CDR2 is SYDVKM in the germline V gene. Trimming removed 5 bases at V and 0 bases at J, with 7 bases between.

This clonotype was counted many times. The chain joins TRBV28 to TRBJ2-2; tentative D call: TRBD1 (5 bases). The CDR3 is made up of 16 amino acids. CDR1 and CDR2 from the germline V gene are MDHEN and SYDVKM. V was pared by 6 bases and J by 6 bases, with 20 bases between. Here the CDR3 DNA reads TGTGCCAGCAGAGCACCTCCTCAAGGGGTAGCCGGGGAGCTGTTTTTT. Protein: CASRAPPQGVAGELFF.

The chain combines TRBV20-1 with TRBJ2-1; 8 bases are a match to TRBD2. The J segment lost 4 bases and the V segment lost 5 bases, leaving 19 bases of the junction unmatched. This CDR3 is 18 amino acids long. In germline, CDR1 is DFQATT, CDR2 SNEGSKA (reference sequence). As DNA, the CDR3 is TGCAGTGCTGCAGGAGTTTCGAGGTCTAGCGGGTCGTACAATGAGCAGTTCTTC. Translation gives CSAAGVSRSSGSYNEQFF.

The CDR3 is CASSPQRGTGETQYF. The CDR3 DNA reads TGTGCCAGCTCACCACAGCGGGGGACGGGAGAGACCCAGTACTTC. The rearrangement uses TRBV18 and TRBJ2-5; TRBD2 matches at 8 bases. The V gene's germline CDR1 is KGHSH and CDR2 LQKENI. This CDR3 spans 15 amino acids. The V gene end was trimmed by 1 base and the J gene end by 4 bases; junction bases not matched to a gene: 5.

The sample holds many counts of this clonotype. The rearrangement links TRBV6-2 or TRBV6-3 to TRBJ1-1; D unresolved. V dropped 2 bases and J dropped 1 base, with 17 bases sitting between them. Germline V gene sequence: CDR1 MNHEY, CDR2 SVGEGT. CDR3 length: 17 residues. CDR3 DNA sequence: TGTGCCAGCAGTTACGTCCTCTTAGGGCGCCAGAACACTGAAGCTTTCTTT. Translating gives CASSYVLLGRQNTEAFF.